This T cell receptor (beta chain) came from a study of cytomegalovirus exposure and HLA in healthy donors. Vbeta (60) and Jbeta (13) primers were used in the PCR. The table came from immunoSEQ multiplex PCR; TCRdb's copy has only in-frame clones and leaves some out. Of roughly 70,000 clones listed, roughly four fifths are singletons. CDR1 MNHEY and CDR2 SMNVEV come from the germline V gene (reference sequence). The CDR3 length is 15 residues. V was pared by 4 bases and J by 4 bases, with 4 bases of the junction left unmatched. The V and J genes are TRBV27 and TRBJ2-7, with 13 bases matching TRBD2. Sequencing used PBMCs. The TCR originated in a man aged 50-59 years in good health and CMV-seronegative. CDR3 loop: CASSWTSGRLYEQYF. CDR3 DNA sequence: TGTGCCAGCAGTTGGACTAGCGGGAGATTATACGAGCAGTACTTC.